These 20 T cell receptor beta chains came from one sample sequenced in a study of blood T cell repertoires in COVID-19. Sequencing used immunoSEQ multiplex PCR; TCRdb keeps in-frame clones, though not all of them. The sample lists about 140,000 clones, 65% to 85% occurring once. Sequencing used peripheral blood. These receptors all stem from an older woman with acute or convalescent COVID-19.

The CDR3 bases are TGCAGCGGGACTAGCGGGAACCCCGTGGGCGGGGAGCTGTTTTTT. This translates into CSGTSGNPVGGELFF. The V gene is TRBV29-1, the J gene TRBJ2-2, with 12 bases identical to TRBD2. V lost 7 bases, J lost 7 bases, and 10 bases stayed unmatched. This CDR3 has 15 amino acids. The germline V gene has CDR1 SQVTM and CDR2 ANQGSEA.

The rearrangement uses TRBV30 and TRBJ1-1; D gene uncertain. V shed 4 bases and J shed 5 bases, with 14 bases lying between them. This CDR3 comprises 13 residues. In germline, CDR1 is GTSNPN, CDR2 SVGIG (reference sequence). CDR3 in amino acids: CAWIAGVWTEAFF. The DNA for the CDR3 is TGTGCCTGGATTGCGGGAGTTTGGACTGAAGCTTTCTTT.

This clone was observed a few times. The chain links TRBV19 to TRBJ2-3, with TRBD2 identical over 8 bases. With 6 bases clipped from V and 4 bases from J, the junction kept 9 bases outside the gene matches. Germline V gene data show CDR1 as LNHDA and CDR2 as SQIVND (reference sequence). The CDR3 spans 15 residues. The CDR3 protein is CASRGLAGTSDTQYF. CDR3 sequence (DNA): TGTGCCAGTAGAGGATTAGCGGGAACCTCAGATACGCAGTATTTT. The variable domain in full, with the rest retrieved from reference TRBV19 and TRBJ2-3, is DGGITQSPKYLFRKEGQNVTLSCEQNLNHDAMYWYRQDPGQGLRLIYYSQIVNDFQKGDIAEGYSVSREKKESFPLTVTSAQKNPTAFYLCASRGLAGTSDTQYFGPGTRLTVL.

The chain has TRBV21-1 and TRBJ2-1; TRBD1, the table's D call, lacks a check against the DNA. TRBV21-1 is labeled a pseudogene. This CDR3 spans 16 amino acids. The CDR3 is CASSSYRDRGSNEQFF. The CDR3 region has the DNA TGTGCCAGCAGCTCATACCGGGACAGGGGTTCCAATGAGCAGTTCTTC.

The chain couples TRBV28 to TRBJ2-2, with D possibly being TRBD2 (6 bases). Trimming removed 3 bases at V and 4 bases at J, with 12 bases between. In germline, CDR1 is MDHEN, CDR2 SYDVKM. The CDR3 sequence is 15 residues long. The CDR3, as DNA: TGTGCCAGCAGTTTTGCACTAGCTGGCACCGGGGAGCTGTTTTTT. The encoded protein is CASSFALAGTGELFF.

The rearrangement uses TRBV27 and TRBJ2-7; D may be TRBD2 (5 bases). Deletions cut 7 bases from V and 6 bases from J, with 19 bases between. The CDR3 is made up of 14 amino acids. CDR1 and CDR2 (germline): MNHEY, SMNVEV (reference sequence). The CDR3 protein is CASTRRQASLEQYF. The CDR3 DNA follows: TGTGCCAGCACCCGGAGGCAGGCGAGTCTCGAGCAGTACTTC.

This chain joins TRBV7-9 and TRBJ2-7, with 14 bases fitting TRBD2. The CDR3 sequence is 15 residues long. The V gene's germline CDR1 is SEHNR and CDR2 FQNEAQ (reference sequence). J was trimmed by 6 bases and V by 3 bases; bases with no gene match: 4. The CDR3 DNA reads as TGTGCCAGCAGCTTGGGTGGGACTAGCGGGAGCGAGCAGTACTTC. Amino acids: CASSLGGTSGSEQYF.

The gene calls are TRBV7-3 and TRBJ1-6; 7 bases are a match to TRBD1. The V and J ends lost 0 bases and 14 bases, in that order; junction bases with no gene match: 13. The CDR3 spans 16 residues. The germline V gene encodes CDR1 SGHTA and CDR2 FQGTGA. The CDR3 DNA sequence: TGTGCCAGCAGCTTAACCCCGGACAGGATCACCTCATCCCTCCACTTT. Translated: CASSLTPDRITSSLHF. Full variable domain (outside the CDR3, taken from reference TRBV7-3 and TRBJ1-6): GAGVSQTPSNKVTEKGKYVELRCDPISGHTALYWYRQSLGQGPEFLIYFQGTGAADDSGLPNDRFFAVRPEGSVSTLKIQRTERGDSAVYLCASSLTPDRITSSLHFGNGTRLTVT.

Written as DNA, the CDR3 is TGTGCCAGCAGCCCGAGGACTAGCGGGAACACCGGGGAGCTGTTTTTT. The encoded protein is CASSPRTSGNTGELFF. The chain is built from TRBV7-2 and TRBJ2-2; TRBD2 matches 10 bases. The CDR3 has 16 residues. V lost 5 bases to trimming and J lost 1 base; unmatched junction nucleotides: 4. The germline V gene has CDR1 SGHTA and CDR2 FQGNSA. Using reference TRBV7-2 and TRBJ2-2 for the parts outside the CDR3, the full variable domain is GAGVSQSPSNKVTEKGKDVELRCDPISGHTALYWYRQSLGQGLEFLIYFQGNSAPDKSGLPSDRFSAERTGGSVSTLTIQRTQQEDSAVYLCASSPRTSGNTGELFFGEGSRLTVL.

The chain joins TRBV7-2 to TRBJ2-1; 8 bases are a match to TRBD1. CDR1 is SGHTA and CDR2 is FQGNSA in the germline V gene. CDR3 length equals 14 residues. The trim removed 1 base at V and 9 bases at J, leaving 5 bases unmatched. The CDR3 loop is CASSLGTGTSEQFF. Here the CDR3 DNA reads TGTGCCAGCAGCTTAGGGACAGGGACTTCTGAGCAGTTCTTC. The full variable domain, its missing parts supplied by reference TRBV7-2 and TRBJ2-1, is GAGVSQSPSNKVTEKGKDVELRCDPISGHTALYWYRQSLGQGLEFLIYFQGNSAPDKSGLPSDRFSAERTGGSVSTLTIQRTQQEDSAVYLCASSLGTGTSEQFFGPGTRLTVL.

The V gene is TRBV5-4, the J gene TRBJ2-7; 7 nucleotides line up with TRBD2. Germline CDR1 and CDR2: SGHNT and YYREEE (reference sequence). J gave up 3 bases and V 2 bases, and 8 bases lay outside the gene matches. The CDR3 is 15 residues long. CDR3 coding DNA: TGTGCCAGCAGCTTTGGGCTAGCGGACAACTACGAGCAGTACTTC. Its translation: CASSFGLADNYEQYF. Complete variable domain (other parts from reference TRBV5-4 and TRBJ2-7): ETGVTQSPTHLIKTRGQQVTLRCSSQSGHNTVSWYQQALGQGPQFIFQYYREEENGRGNFPPRFSGLQFPNYSSELNVNALELDDSALYLCASSFGLADNYEQYFGPGTRLTVT.

This sequence joins TRBV4-3 and TRBJ2-1; 8 nucleotides line up with TRBD2. The CDR3 is 17 residues long. The junction had 4 bases not matched to a gene; V was cut back by 0 bases and J by 0 bases. Germline CDR1 is LGHNA and CDR2 is YSLEER. The CDR3 coding sequence is TGCGCCAGCAGCCAAGATATAGCGGGGAGCTCCTACAATGAGCAGTTCTTC. Residues: CASSQDIAGSSYNEQFF.

This clone has just one count. The V call is TRBV12-3 or TRBV12-4, the J call TRBJ1-4; no definite D call. Trimming took off 1 base at V and 5 bases at J, with 5 bases between the two ends. The CDR3 length is 13 residues. The CDR3 sequence is CASSLEENEKLFF. The CDR3, as DNA: TGTGCCAGCAGTTTAGAAGAGAATGAAAAACTGTTTTTT.

The chain links TRBV5-8 to TRBJ1-4, with 7 nucleotides matching TRBD1. V dropped 4 bases and J dropped 5; count of bases not matched to a gene: 11. Germline CDR1 is SGHTS and CDR2 is YDEGEE. The CDR3 covers 16 residues. Written as DNA, the CDR3 is TGTGCCAGCAGCCCCTACCTGACAGGGAGAAATGAAAAACTGTTTTTT. It codes for CASSPYLTGRNEKLFF.

This chain links TRBV10-3 with TRBJ1-2; D remains ambiguous. The CDR3 is made up of 14 amino acids. V was pared by 0 bases and J by 2 bases, with 7 bases between. From germline, CDR1 is ENHRY and CDR2 SYGVKD. CDR3 sequence (DNA): TGTGCCATCAGTGAGTCCGGAGGGAACTATGGCTACACCTTC. The encoded protein is CAISESGGNYGYTF.

This clone has a single count. V is TRBV11-2 and J is TRBJ2-7; D not certain. Germline-derived CDR1 and CDR2 are SGHAT and FQNNGV. The length of the CDR3 is 13 residues. The V gene lost 1 base and the J gene lost 1 base, with 5 bases spanning the gap. Written as DNA, the CDR3 is TGTGCCAGCAGCTTAGCCAGATCCTACGAGCAGTACTTC. As protein: CASSLARSYEQYF.

The CDR3 is CASVTRDTLGPQYF. The CDR3 DNA reads as TGTGCTAGTGTCACCCGGGACACCCTCGGCCCGCAGTATTTT. The chain carries TRBV12-5 and TRBJ2-3, with D maybe TRBD1 (6 bases). Germline V lookup: CDR1 LGHNT, CDR2 FRNRAP. Deletions cut 7 bases from V and 10 bases from J, with 21 bases between. This CDR3 has 14 amino acids.

V and J are TRBV2 and TRBJ2-2; TRBD2 matches at 9 bases. The J segment lost 6 bases and the V segment lost 7 bases, leaving 9 bases of the junction unmatched. Looked up from germline, CDR1 is SNHLY and CDR2 is FYNNEI. The length of the CDR3 is 15 residues. CDR3 amino acids: CASMPSGILPGELFF. As DNA, the CDR3 is TGTGCCAGCATGCCTAGCGGGATCCTCCCCGGGGAGCTGTTTTTT.

The J gene is TRBJ2-1, the V gene TRBV19, with D perhaps matching TRBD2 (6 bases). The CDR3 has 15 amino acids. V gave up 5 bases and J gave up 6 bases, with 17 bases separating them. The germline gives CDR1 LNHDA, CDR2 SQIVND (reference sequence). The CDR3 sequence is CASSPRPGLANEQFF. CDR3 in DNA: TGTGCCAGTAGTCCTCGACCGGGACTCGCCAATGAGCAGTTCTTC.

The chain is built from TRBV19 and TRBJ1-2; 9 nucleotides match TRBD1. With 5 bases clipped from V and 1 base from J, the junction kept 11 bases outside the gene matches. Germline V gene sequence: CDR1 LNHDA, CDR2 SQIVND (reference sequence). The CDR3 totals 17 residues. CDR3 sequence: CASSSRQGEAINYGYTF. The CDR3 region has the DNA TGTGCCAGTAGTTCCCGACAGGGGGAAGCCATTAACTATGGCTACACCTTC.